What follows are 28 T cell receptor beta chains derived from one specimen sequenced in a study of OX40 agonist ivuxolimab in advanced cancers. Some clones are missing from TCRdb's copy, which holds only in-frame ones; the method was immunoSEQ multiplex PCR. Here the sample spans roughly 110,000 clones, 75% to 95% being singletons. The sequencing used CD4+ or CD8+ T cells sorted from blood, collected in a trial of the OX40 agonist ivuxolimab. The receptors shown here come from an adult with an advanced solid tumor such as melanoma, head and neck, liver or kidney cancer.

This chain uses TRBV28 with TRBJ1-5; no firm D call. The CDR3 runs 12 residues. The V and J ends lost 6 bases and 1 base respectively, with 4 bases between them. Germline-derived CDR1 and CDR2 are MDHEN and SYDVKM. The CDR3 DNA reads TGTGCCAGCAGCCCAAGCAATCAGCCCCAGCATTTT. Protein sequence: CASSPSNQPQHF.

The V gene is TRBV6-5, the J gene TRBJ2-7, with D possibly being TRBD2 (6 bases). This CDR3 is 14 amino acids long. Trimming removed 6 bases from V and 1 base from J, with 13 bases in between. CDR1 MNHEY and CDR2 SVGAGI come from the germline V gene. CDR3 sequence reads: CASRLTGESYEQYF. The DNA for the CDR3 is TGTGCCAGCAGACTGACGGGGGAGTCCTACGAGCAGTACTTC.

The chain couples TRBV5-8 to TRBJ2-1, with 11 bases fitting TRBD2. The V and J ends lost 4 bases and 14 bases, in that order; junction bases with no gene match: 8. Germline assignment: CDR1 SGHTS and CDR2 YDEGEE. The CDR3 length is 13 residues. The CDR3 loop reads CASSALLAGGEFF. DNA for the CDR3: TGTGCCAGCAGCGCCCTCTTAGCGGGAGGGGAGTTCTTC.

V gene TRBV28 combines with J gene TRBJ1-1; possible D gene TRBD1, 5 bases. The CDR3 consists of 13 residues. Trimming cost V 7 bases and J 7 bases, with 16 bases left between them. Per germline, CDR1 MDHEN and CDR2 SYDVKM. CDR3 sequence: CASTPPGRGEAFF. CDR3 nucleotides: TGTGCCAGCACCCCCCCAGGGAGGGGTGAAGCTTTCTTT.

The rearrangement links TRBV7-8 to TRBJ1-1; perhaps TRBD1 as D (5 bases). V lost 1 base and J lost 1, with 10 bases in between. The CDR3 has 15 amino acids. The germline gives CDR1 SGHVS, CDR2 FQNEAQ. For the CDR3, the DNA is TGTGCCAGCAGCTTAGTAGGGAGGGGGAACACTGAAGCTTTCTTT. This encodes CASSLVGRGNTEAFF.

CDR3 bases: TGTGCCAGCAGCCTCACGGGAGGGTGGAACACCGGGGAGCTGTTTTTT. Translation gives CASSLTGGWNTGELFF. The V call is TRBV7-3, the J call TRBJ2-2; TRBD2 aligns across 8 bases. This CDR3 region has 16 residues. With 5 bases clipped from V and 1 base from J, the junction kept 6 bases outside the gene matches. Per the germline V gene, CDR1 is SGHTA and CDR2 is FQGTGA.

The genes are TRBV5-1 and TRBJ2-7, with D possibly being TRBD2 (5 bases). Per germline, CDR1 SGHRS and CDR2 YFSETQ. The V gene lost 4 bases and the J gene lost 4 bases, with 9 bases spanning the gap. CDR3 length: 12 residues. The CDR3 region is CASSEGSYEQYF. Here the CDR3 DNA reads TGCGCCAGCAGCGAGGGTAGTTACGAGCAGTACTTC.

The chain has TRBV27 and TRBJ1-2; 8 bases match TRBD1. CDR1 and CDR2 from the germline V gene are MNHEY and SMNVEV (reference sequence). The ends lost 3 bases at V and 2 bases at J; junction bases unmatched: 2. The CDR3 covers 14 residues. The CDR3 loop reads CASSLGTGNYGYTF. The CDR3 DNA reads TGTGCCAGCAGTTTGGGGACAGGCAACTATGGCTACACCTTC.

The CDR3 nucleotides read TGTGCCAGCAGCCGGCAAGACAGGGACAATTCACCCCTCCACTTT. The encoded protein is CASSRQDRDNSPLHF. The V gene is TRBV5-4, the J gene TRBJ1-6; TRBD1 matches at 7 bases. J lost 7 bases, V lost 4 bases, and 8 bases had no gene match. The CDR3 is 15 residues long. Germline CDR1 SGHNT, CDR2 YYREEE (reference sequence).

This rearrangement joins TRBV5-1 to TRBJ2-1; D call uncertain. Germline V gene sequence: CDR1 SGHRS, CDR2 YFSETQ. Between the trimmed V and J ends, which lost 3 bases and 10 bases, there was a span of 14 bases. The CDR3 is 13 residues long. The chain's CDR3 is CASSSRPSDEQFF. The DNA of the CDR3 is TGCGCCAGCAGCTCCCGACCGAGTGACGAGCAGTTCTTC. Using reference TRBV5-1 and TRBJ2-1 for the parts outside the CDR3, the full variable domain is KAGVTQTPRYLIKTRGQQVTLSCSPISGHRSVSWYQQTPGQGLQFLFEYFSETQRNKGNFPGRFSGRQFSNSRSEMNVSTLELGDSALYLCASSSRPSDEQFFGPGTRLTVL.

Only a few counts were recorded for this clone. The chain couples TRBV2 to TRBJ1-1; D is unclear. The germline gives CDR1 SNHLY, CDR2 FYNNEI. This CDR3 has 13 residues. V was pared by 0 bases and J by 7 bases, with 9 bases between. CDR3 sequence (DNA): TGTGCCAGCAGTGAAGCCCCTGCGGGTGAAGCTTTCTTT. As protein: CASSEAPAGEAFF.

This chain joins TRBV4-3 and TRBJ2-1; the D gene is possibly TRBD2 (5 bases). V was trimmed by 0 bases and J by 7 bases, leaving 10 bases between them. From germline, CDR1 is LGHNA and CDR2 YSLEER. There are 14 residues in the CDR3. Here the CDR3 reads CASSQEWSGNEQFF. The CDR3 DNA reads as TGCGCCAGCAGCCAAGAATGGAGCGGAAATGAGCAGTTCTTC.

The J gene is TRBJ2-7, the V gene TRBV5-1; 9 bases are shared with TRBD2. Germline loops: CDR1 SGHRS, CDR2 YFSETQ. The CDR3 is 16 residues long. Trimming cost V 0 bases and J 2 bases; bases outside gene matches: 6. The CDR3, as DNA: TGCGCCAGCAGCTTGGCCGGGATAGCGGGGGCCTACGAGCAGTACTTC. Translated, it gives CASSLAGIAGAYEQYF.

This clone showed up just once. V is TRBV11-2 and J is TRBJ2-7; D call uncertain. V lost 4 bases and J 3 bases, leaving 13 bases between the germline ends. Germline V gene lookup returns CDR1 SGHAT and CDR2 FQNNGV. The CDR3 runs to 14 residues. Here the CDR3 DNA reads TGTGCCAGCAGCTGGGTCGAGTGGGGCTACGAGCAGTACTTC. Protein product: CASSWVEWGYEQYF.

This chain links TRBV7-9 with TRBJ2-7; tentatively, D is TRBD1 or TRBD2 (5 bases each). The germline V gene has CDR1 SEHNR and CDR2 FQNEAQ (reference sequence). The CDR3 has 14 amino acids. Trimming pared 5 bases from V and 6 bases from J, leaving 17 bases between. CDR3 nucleotides: TGTGCCAGCAGCCGGGACGTGGTTAATATCGAGCAGTACTTC. Residues: CASSRDVVNIEQYF.

The V call is TRBV28, the J call TRBJ1-4, with D perhaps matching TRBD1 (5 bases). CDR3 size: 14 residues. V lost 11 bases to trimming and J lost 8 bases, with 21 bases between them. Germline-derived CDR1 and CDR2 are MDHEN and SYDVKM. CDR3 coding DNA: TGTGCCTCACATTTACGGGGGGGTGGAGAAAAACTGTTTTTT. It is translated as CASHLRGGGEKLFF.

The chain links TRBV5-1 to TRBJ2-5; 7 bases are a match to TRBD1. The CDR3 is made up of 15 amino acids. CDR1 and CDR2 (germline): SGHRS, YFSETQ. J gave up 1 base and V 0 bases, and 3 bases lay outside the gene matches. CDR3 amino acids: CASSLVGQAQETQYF. The CDR3 bases are TGCGCCAGCAGCTTGGTAGGACAGGCCCAAGAGACCCAGTACTTC.

The chain recombines TRBV15 with TRBJ1-2; TRBD1 matches 7 bases. Germline CDR1 and CDR2: LNHNV and YYDKDF (reference sequence). V was clipped by 3 bases and J by 0 bases; unmatched bases: 7. The CDR3 runs to 16 residues. The CDR3 coding sequence is TGTGCCACCAGCAGGGACCGGACAGGAGCTAACTATGGCTACACCTTC. This gives the protein CATSRDRTGANYGYTF.

The V gene is TRBV11-2, the J gene TRBJ1-4; D gene uncertain. The V end lost 0 bases, the J end lost 8 bases, and 7 bases lay between the germline ends. Per the germline V gene, CDR1 is SGHAT and CDR2 is FQNNGV. The CDR3 spans 13 residues. The CDR3 coding sequence is TGTGCCAGCAGCTTAGATCATGGGGAAAAACTGTTTTTT. Translated, it gives CASSLDHGEKLFF. The full variable domain, in which reference TRBV11-2 and TRBJ1-4 provide the parts outside the CDR3, is EAGVAQSPRYKIIEKRQSVAFWCNPISGHATLYWYQQILGQGPKLLIQFQNNGVVDDSQLPKDRFSAERLKGVDSTLKIQPAKLEDSAVYLCASSLDHGEKLFFGSGTQLSVL.

The chain uses TRBV28 and TRBJ1-2; 9 bases align to TRBD1. The CDR3 runs to 15 residues. With V trimmed by 5 bases and J by 2 bases, 6 bases remained unmatched. CDR1 is MDHEN and CDR2 is SYDVKM in the germline V gene. The chain's CDR3 is CASSPSGTGNYGYTF. The DNA for the CDR3 is TGTGCCAGCAGTCCCTCCGGGACAGGGAACTATGGCTACACCTTC.

V and J are TRBV7-6 and TRBJ2-7; D is unresolved. Trimming shortened V by 0 bases and J by 0 bases, and 12 bases separated the two germline ends. The CDR3 covers 16 residues. The germline V gene encodes CDR1 SGHVS and CDR2 FNYEAQ. This CDR3 is CASSLALGMTSYEQYF. The CDR3 DNA is TGTGCCAGCAGCTTAGCGCTGGGGATGACCTCCTACGAGCAGTACTTC.

The chain recombines TRBV28 with TRBJ2-7; tentative D call: TRBD1 (6 bases). The CDR3 contains 15 residues. Trimming left V 2 bases short and J 7 bases short, with 18 bases between. CDR1 is MDHEN, CDR2 SYDVKM, per germline. The CDR3 sequence: CASSLRGTARGEQYF. The CDR3 DNA reads as TGTGCCAGCAGTTTAAGGGGCACGGCAAGGGGGGAGCAGTACTTC.

The rearrangement uses TRBV7-2 and TRBJ1-1; D unresolved. Germline CDR1 reads SGHTA; CDR2 reads FQGNSA. Trimming took off 1 base at V and 5 bases at J, with 8 bases between the two ends. The CDR3 length is 13 residues. CDR3 amino acids: CASSLVRDTEAFF. The CDR3 DNA is TGTGCCAGCAGCTTAGTGCGGGATACTGAAGCTTTCTTT.

V is TRBV9 and J is TRBJ1-2; D perhaps matches TRBD1 (5 bases). The CDR3 extends over 16 amino acids. Trimming took off 0 bases at V and 1 base at J, with 13 bases between the two ends. CDR1 SGDLS and CDR2 YYNGEE come from the germline V gene. The CDR3 coding sequence is TGTGCCAGCAGCGTAGGACTTGGGGGGGATAACTATGGCTACACCTTC. Residues: CASSVGLGGDNYGYTF.

The rearrangement links TRBV15 to TRBJ1-1, with D hard to call. CDR1 is LNHNV, CDR2 YYDKDF, per germline (reference sequence). V lost 5 bases and J lost 0, with 13 bases in between. The CDR3 has 15 amino acids. This CDR3 is CATSLPRGMNTEAFF. CDR3 nucleotides: TGTGCCACCAGCTTACCGCGAGGGATGAACACTGAAGCTTTCTTT.

The chain carries TRBV9 and TRBJ2-2, with 10 bases identical to TRBD2. V gave up 0 bases and J gave up 5 bases; unmatched junction bases: 13. This CDR3 has 19 residues. The germline V gene has CDR1 SGDLS and CDR2 YYNGEE. CDR3 nucleotide sequence: TGTGCCAGCAGCGTAGAAGGTCAGCGGGAGGGCCTATGGACCGGGGAGCTGTTTTTT. Its protein product is CASSVEGQREGLWTGELFF.

This chain joins TRBV11-2 and TRBJ2-7; 12 nucleotides match TRBD2. This CDR3 has 16 amino acids. J was trimmed by 3 bases and V by 5 bases; bases with no gene match: 8. Per germline, CDR1 SGHAT and CDR2 FQNNGV. Here the CDR3 reads CASSTPRTSGNYEQYF. Here the CDR3 DNA reads TGTGCCAGCAGCACCCCCAGGACTAGCGGGAACTACGAGCAGTACTTC.

The gene calls are TRBV28 and TRBJ2-7; the D gene is possibly TRBD1 (5 bases). The CDR3 has 11 residues. Germline CDR1 and CDR2: MDHEN and SYDVKM. The CDR3 reads CATTDSYEQYF. The CDR3 coding sequence is TGTGCTACGACAGACTCCTACGAGCAGTACTTC.